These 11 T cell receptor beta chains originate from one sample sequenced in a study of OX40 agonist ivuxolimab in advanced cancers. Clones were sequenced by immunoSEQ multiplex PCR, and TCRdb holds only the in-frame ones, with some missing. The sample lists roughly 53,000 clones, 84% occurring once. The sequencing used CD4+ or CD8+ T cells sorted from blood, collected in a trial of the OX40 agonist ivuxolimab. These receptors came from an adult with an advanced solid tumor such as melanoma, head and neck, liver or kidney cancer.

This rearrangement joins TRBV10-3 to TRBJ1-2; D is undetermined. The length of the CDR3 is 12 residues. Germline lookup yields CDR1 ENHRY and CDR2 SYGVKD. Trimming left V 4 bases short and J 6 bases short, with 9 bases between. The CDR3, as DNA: TGTGCCATCAGTGCGACGGAAAATGGCTACACCTTC. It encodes CAISATENGYTF.

CDR3 region: CASSPDSGADYGYTF. CDR3 in DNA: TGCGCCAGCAGCCCAGACTCAGGGGCGGACTATGGCTACACCTTC. V is TRBV5-1 and J is TRBJ1-2; TRBD1 is a possible D gene (6 bases). The CDR3 is made up of 15 amino acids. V was shortened by 4 bases and J by 3 bases, with 16 bases between the two germline ends. Germline assignment: CDR1 SGHRS and CDR2 YFSETQ.

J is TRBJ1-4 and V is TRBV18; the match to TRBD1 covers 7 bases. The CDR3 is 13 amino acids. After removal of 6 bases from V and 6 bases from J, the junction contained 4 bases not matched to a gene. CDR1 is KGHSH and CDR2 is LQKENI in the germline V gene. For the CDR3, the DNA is TGTGCCAGCTCGGAGGGGGCAGATGAAAAACTGTTTTTT. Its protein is CASSEGADEKLFF.

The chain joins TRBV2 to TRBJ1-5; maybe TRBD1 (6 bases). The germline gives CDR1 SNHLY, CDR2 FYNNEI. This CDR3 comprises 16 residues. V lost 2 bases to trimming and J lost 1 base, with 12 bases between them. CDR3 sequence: CASSESSRGSNQPQHF. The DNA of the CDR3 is TGTGCCAGCAGTGAATCGAGCAGGGGAAGCAATCAGCCCCAGCATTTT.

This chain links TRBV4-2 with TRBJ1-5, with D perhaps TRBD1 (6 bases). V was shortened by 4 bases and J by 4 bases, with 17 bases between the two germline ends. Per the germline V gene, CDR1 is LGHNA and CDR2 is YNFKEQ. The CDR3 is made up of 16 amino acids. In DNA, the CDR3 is TGTGCCAGCAGCCCAGACAGGTTGGGGGTGAATCAGCCCCAGCATTTT. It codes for CASSPDRLGVNQPQHF.

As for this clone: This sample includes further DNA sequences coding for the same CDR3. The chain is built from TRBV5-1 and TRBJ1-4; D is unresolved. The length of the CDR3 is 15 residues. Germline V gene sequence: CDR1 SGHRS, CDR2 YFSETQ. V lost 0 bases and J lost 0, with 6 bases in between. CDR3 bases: TGCGCCAGCAGCTTGGCCACCACAACTAATGAAAAACTGTTTTTT. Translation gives CASSLATTTNEKLFF.

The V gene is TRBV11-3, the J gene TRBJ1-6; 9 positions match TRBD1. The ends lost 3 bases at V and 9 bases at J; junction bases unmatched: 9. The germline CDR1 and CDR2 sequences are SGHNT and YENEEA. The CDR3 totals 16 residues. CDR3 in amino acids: CASSFGTGFGGSPLHF. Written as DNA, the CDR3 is TGTGCCAGCAGCTTCGGGACAGGGTTTGGGGGTTCACCCCTCCACTTT.

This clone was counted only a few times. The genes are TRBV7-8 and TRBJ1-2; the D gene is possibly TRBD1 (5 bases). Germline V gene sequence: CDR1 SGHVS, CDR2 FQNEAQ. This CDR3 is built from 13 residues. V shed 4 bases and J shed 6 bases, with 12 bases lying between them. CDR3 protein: CASSSFSGDGYTF. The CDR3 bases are TGTGCCAGCAGCTCCTTTTCGGGGGATGGCTACACCTTC.

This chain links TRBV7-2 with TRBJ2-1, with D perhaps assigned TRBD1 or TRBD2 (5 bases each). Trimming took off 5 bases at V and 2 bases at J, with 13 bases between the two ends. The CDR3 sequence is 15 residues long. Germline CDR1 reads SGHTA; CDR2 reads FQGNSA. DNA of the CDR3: TGTGCCAGCAGCCTACACCCGGGGCCCTACAATGAGCAGTTCTTC. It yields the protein CASSLHPGPYNEQFF.

DNA for the CDR3: TGTGCCAGCAGCCCAAAGGGAGCAGGGGGGACCCAGTACTTC. It translates to CASSPKGAGGTQYF. The gene calls are TRBV14 and TRBJ2-5, with 7 bases fitting TRBD1. Germline V lookup: CDR1 SGHDN, CDR2 FVKESK. This CDR3 region has 14 residues. J was trimmed by 7 bases and V by 4 bases; bases with no gene match: 9.

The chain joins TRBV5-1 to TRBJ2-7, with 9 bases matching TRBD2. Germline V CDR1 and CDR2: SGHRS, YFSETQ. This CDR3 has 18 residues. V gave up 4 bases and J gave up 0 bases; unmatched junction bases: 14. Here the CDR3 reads CASSPRAQTSGRSYEQYF. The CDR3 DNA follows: TGCGCCAGCAGCCCCAGGGCCCAGACTAGCGGCCGCTCCTACGAGCAGTACTTC.